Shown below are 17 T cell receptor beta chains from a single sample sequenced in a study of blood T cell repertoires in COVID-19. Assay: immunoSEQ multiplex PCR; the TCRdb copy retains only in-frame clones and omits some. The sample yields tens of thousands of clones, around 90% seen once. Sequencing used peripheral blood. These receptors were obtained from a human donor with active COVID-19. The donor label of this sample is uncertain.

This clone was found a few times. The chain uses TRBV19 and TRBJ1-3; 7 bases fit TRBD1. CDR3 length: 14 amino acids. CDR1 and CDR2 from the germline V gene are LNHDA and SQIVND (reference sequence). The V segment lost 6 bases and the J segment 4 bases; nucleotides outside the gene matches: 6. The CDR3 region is CASSLRGQGNTIYF. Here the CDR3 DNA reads TGTGCCAGTAGCCTGAGGGGGCAAGGAAACACCATATATTTT.

The CDR3 nucleotides read TGTGCCAGCAGCTTCGCGGGGATCCCACAAGAGACCCAGTACTTC. It translates to CASSFAGIPQETQYF. The V call is TRBV7-8, the J call TRBJ2-5, with D possibly TRBD2 on 6 matching bases. Germline loops: CDR1 SGHVS, CDR2 FQNEAQ. The CDR3 totals 15 residues. The germline V and J ends were trimmed by 3 bases and 2 bases, with 13 bases remaining between them.

The CDR3 region has the DNA TGCAGCGTTGCGACAGGGGGCTCAAATCAGCCCCAGCATTTT. Translation gives CSVATGGSNQPQHF. The rearrangement links TRBV29-1 to TRBJ1-5; 10 bases agree with TRBD1. V shed 4 bases, J shed 4 bases, and the junction held 4 bases outside the gene matches. Germline CDR1 SQVTM, CDR2 ANQGSEA. The length of the CDR3 is 14 residues.

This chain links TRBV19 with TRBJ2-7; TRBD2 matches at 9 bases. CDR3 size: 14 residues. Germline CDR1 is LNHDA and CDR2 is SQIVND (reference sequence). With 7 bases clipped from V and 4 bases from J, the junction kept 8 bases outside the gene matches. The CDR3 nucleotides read TGTGCCAGTACCGCGGGGGGGAAAACATACGAGCAGTACTTC. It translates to CASTAGGKTYEQYF.

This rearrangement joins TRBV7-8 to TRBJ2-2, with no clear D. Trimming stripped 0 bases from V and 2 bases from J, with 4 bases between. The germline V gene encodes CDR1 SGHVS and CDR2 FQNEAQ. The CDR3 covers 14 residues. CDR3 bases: TGTGCCAGCAGCTTAGCCGGTAACACCGGGGAGCTGTTTTTT. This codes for CASSLAGNTGELFF.

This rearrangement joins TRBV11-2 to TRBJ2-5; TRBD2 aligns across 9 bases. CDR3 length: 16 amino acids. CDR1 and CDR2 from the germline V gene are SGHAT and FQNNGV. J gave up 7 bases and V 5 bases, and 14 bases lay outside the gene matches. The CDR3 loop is CASSQKGVETSGTQYF. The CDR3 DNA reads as TGTGCCAGCAGCCAAAAAGGTGTCGAGACTAGCGGGACCCAGTACTTC.

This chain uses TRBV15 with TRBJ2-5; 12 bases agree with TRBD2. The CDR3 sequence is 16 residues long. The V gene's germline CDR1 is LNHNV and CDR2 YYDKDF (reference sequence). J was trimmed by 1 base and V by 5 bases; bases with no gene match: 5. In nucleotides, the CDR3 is TGTGCCACCAGCTCAGGACTAGCGGGGCCCCAAGAGACCCAGTACTTC. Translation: CATSSGLAGPQETQYF.

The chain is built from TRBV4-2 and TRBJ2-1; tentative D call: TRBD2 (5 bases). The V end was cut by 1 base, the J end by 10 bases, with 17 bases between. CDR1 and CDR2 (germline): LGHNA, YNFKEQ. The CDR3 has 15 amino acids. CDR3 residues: CASSQVAGRGSEQFF. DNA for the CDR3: TGTGCCAGCAGCCAAGTGGCTGGCCGGGGAAGCGAGCAGTTCTTC.

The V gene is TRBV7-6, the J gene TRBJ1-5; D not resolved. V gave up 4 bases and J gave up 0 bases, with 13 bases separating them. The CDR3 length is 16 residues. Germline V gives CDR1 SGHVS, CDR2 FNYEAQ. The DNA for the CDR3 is TGTGCCAGCAGCTCCCTAATCGGAGCTAGCAATCAGCCCCAGCATTTT. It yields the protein CASSSLIGASNQPQHF.

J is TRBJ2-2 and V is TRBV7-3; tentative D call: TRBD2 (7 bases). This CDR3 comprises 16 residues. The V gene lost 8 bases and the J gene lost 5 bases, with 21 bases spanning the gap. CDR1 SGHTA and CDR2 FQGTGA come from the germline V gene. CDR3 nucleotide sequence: TGTGCCAGCGGCCGGGGGGCGTTGCGAGGGACCGGGGAGCTGTTTTTT. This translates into CASGRGALRGTGELFF.

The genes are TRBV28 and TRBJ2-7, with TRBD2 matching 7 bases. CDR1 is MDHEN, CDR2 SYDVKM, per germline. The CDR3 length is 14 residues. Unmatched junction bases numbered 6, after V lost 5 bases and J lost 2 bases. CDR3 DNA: TGTGCCAGCAGTGTGGGAGGGCCCCCCTACGAGCAGTACTTC. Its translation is CASSVGGPPYEQYF.

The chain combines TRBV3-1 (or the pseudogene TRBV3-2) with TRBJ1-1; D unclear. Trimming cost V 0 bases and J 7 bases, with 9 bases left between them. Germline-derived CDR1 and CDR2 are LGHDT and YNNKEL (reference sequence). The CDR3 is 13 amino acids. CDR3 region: CASSQDEVVEAFF. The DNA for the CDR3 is TGTGCCAGCAGCCAAGATGAGGTGGTTGAAGCTTTCTTT.

The CDR3 loop is CASSVAGGKDTQYF. For the CDR3, the DNA is TGTGCCAGCAGCGTAGCGGGCGGGAAGGATACGCAGTATTTT. V usage is TRBV9 and J usage is TRBJ2-3, with D tentatively TRBD2 (6 bases). CDR1 and CDR2 (germline): SGDLS, YYNGEE. The CDR3 length is 14 residues. With 0 bases removed from V and 6 bases from J, the gap between germline ends came to 11 bases. Supplemented by reference TRBV9 and TRBJ2-3, the full variable domain reads DSGVTQTPKHLITATGQRVTLRCSPRSGDLSVYWYQQSLDQGLQFLIQYYNGEERAKGNILERFSAQQFPDLHSELNLSSLELGDSALYFCASSVAGGKDTQYFGPGTRLTVL.

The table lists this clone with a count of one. The CDR3 nucleotides are TGCAGTGCTAGTCGGGGTGGTGTTGGCAATCAGCCCCAGCATTTT. Encoded protein: CSASRGGVGNQPQHF. The chain carries TRBV20-1 and TRBJ1-5; D call uncertain. V lost 3 bases and J 2 bases, leaving 14 bases between the germline ends. The CDR3 runs 15 residues. Germline V gene sequence: CDR1 DFQATT, CDR2 SNEGSKA (reference sequence).

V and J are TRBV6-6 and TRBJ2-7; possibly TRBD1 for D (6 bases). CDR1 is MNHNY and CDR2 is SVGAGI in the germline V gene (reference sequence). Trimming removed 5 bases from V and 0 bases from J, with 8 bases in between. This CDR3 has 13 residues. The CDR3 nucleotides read TGTGCCAGCAGTAAGGACAGCTCCTACGAGCAGTACTTC. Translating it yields CASSKDSSYEQYF.

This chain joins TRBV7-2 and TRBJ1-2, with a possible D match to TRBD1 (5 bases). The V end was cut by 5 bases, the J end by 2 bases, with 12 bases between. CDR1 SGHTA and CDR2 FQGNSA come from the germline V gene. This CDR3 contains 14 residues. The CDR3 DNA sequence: TGTGCCAGCAGCCTCGAGACAGAAAACTATGGCTACACCTTC. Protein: CASSLETENYGYTF.

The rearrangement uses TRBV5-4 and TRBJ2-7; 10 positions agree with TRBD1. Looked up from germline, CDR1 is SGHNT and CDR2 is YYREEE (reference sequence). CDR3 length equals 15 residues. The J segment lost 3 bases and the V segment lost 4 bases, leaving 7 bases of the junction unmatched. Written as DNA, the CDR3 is TGTGCCAGCAGCCCGGACAGGGGGACGTACTACGAGCAGTACTTC. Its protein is CASSPDRGTYYEQYF.